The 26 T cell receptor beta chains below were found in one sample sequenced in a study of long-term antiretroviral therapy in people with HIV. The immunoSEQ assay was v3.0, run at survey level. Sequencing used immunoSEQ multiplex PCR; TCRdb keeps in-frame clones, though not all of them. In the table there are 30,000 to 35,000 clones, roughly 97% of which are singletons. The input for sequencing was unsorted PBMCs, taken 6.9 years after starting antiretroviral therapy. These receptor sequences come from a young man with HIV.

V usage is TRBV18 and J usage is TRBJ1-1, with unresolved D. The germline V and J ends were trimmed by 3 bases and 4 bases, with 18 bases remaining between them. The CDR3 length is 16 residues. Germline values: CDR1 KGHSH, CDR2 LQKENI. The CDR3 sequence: CASSPTGLSPVTEAFF. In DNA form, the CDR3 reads TGTGCCAGCTCACCCACCGGACTTTCTCCGGTCACTGAAGCTTTCTTT. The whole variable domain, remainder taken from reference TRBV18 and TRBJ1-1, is NAGVMQNPRHLVRRRGQEARLRCSPMKGHSHVYWYRQLPEEGLKFMVYLQKENIIDESGMPKERFSAEFPKEGPSILRIQQVVRGDSAAYFCASSPTGLSPVTEAFFGQGTRLTVV.

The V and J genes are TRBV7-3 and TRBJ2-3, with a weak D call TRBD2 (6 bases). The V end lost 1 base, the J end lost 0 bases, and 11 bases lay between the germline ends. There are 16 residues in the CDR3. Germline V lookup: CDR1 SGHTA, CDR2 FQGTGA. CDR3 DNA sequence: TGTGCCAGCAGCTTAAGGCGGGGAGGTAGCACAGATACGCAGTATTTT. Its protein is CASSLRRGGSTDTQYF.

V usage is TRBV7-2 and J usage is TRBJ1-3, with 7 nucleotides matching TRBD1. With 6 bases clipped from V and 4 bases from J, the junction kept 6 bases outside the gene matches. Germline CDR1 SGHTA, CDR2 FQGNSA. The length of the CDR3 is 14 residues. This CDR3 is CASSPGTVGNTIYF. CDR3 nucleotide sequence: TGTGCCAGCAGTCCGGGGACAGTCGGAAACACCATATATTTT.

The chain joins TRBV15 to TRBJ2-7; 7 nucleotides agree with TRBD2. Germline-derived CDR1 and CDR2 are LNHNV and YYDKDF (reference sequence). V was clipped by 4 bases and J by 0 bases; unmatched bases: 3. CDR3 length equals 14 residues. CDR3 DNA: TGTGCCACCAGCAATCGCGGGAGCTCCTACGAGCAGTACTTC. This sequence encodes CATSNRGSSYEQYF.

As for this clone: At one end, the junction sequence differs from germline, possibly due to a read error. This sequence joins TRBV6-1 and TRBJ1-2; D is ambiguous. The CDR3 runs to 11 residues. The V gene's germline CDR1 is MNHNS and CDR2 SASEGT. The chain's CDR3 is CASSELGNSAF. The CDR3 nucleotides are TGTGCCAGCAGTGAGTTGGGTAATTCCGCATTC.

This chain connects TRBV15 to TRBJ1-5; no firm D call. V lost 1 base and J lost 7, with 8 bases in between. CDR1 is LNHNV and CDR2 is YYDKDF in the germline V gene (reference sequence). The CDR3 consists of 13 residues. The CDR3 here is CATSRGSGQPQHF. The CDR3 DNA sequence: TGTGCCACCAGCAGAGGAAGTGGGCAGCCCCAGCATTTT.

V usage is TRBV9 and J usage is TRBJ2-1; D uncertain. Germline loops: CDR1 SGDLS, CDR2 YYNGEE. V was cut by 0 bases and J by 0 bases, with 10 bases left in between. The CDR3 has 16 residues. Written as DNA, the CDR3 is TGTGCCAGCAGCGTAGATCTTATGAGCTCCTACAATGAGCAGTTCTTC. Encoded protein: CASSVDLMSSYNEQFF.

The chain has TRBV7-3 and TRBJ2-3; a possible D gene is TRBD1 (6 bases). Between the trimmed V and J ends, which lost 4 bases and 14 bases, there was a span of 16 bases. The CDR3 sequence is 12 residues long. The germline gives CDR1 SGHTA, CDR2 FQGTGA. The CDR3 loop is CASSSLQGPLYF. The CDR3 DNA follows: TGTGCCAGCAGCTCCTTACAGGGTCCCCTGTATTTT.

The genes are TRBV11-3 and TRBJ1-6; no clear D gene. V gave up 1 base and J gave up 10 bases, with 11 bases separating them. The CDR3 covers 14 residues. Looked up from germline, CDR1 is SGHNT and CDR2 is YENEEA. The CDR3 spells CASSLVLPDSPLHF. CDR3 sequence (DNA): TGTGCCAGCAGCTTAGTTCTTCCCGACTCACCCCTCCACTTT.

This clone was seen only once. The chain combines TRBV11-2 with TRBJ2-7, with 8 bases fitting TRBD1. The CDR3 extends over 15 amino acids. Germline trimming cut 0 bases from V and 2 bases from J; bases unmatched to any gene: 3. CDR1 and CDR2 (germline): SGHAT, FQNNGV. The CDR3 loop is CASSLERDRTYEQYF. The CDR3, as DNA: TGTGCCAGCAGCTTAGAGCGGGACAGGACCTACGAGCAGTACTTC.

The CDR3 loop is CASSYRAGAGGEQFF. As DNA, the CDR3 is TGTGCCAGCAGCTATAGAGCGGGGGCTGGCGGTGAGCAGTTCTTC. The chain joins TRBV9 to TRBJ2-1; 8 bases are shared with TRBD2. Germline V gene lookup returns CDR1 SGDLS and CDR2 YYNGEE. This CDR3 is built from 15 residues. J lost 9 bases, V lost 4 bases, and 12 bases had no gene match.

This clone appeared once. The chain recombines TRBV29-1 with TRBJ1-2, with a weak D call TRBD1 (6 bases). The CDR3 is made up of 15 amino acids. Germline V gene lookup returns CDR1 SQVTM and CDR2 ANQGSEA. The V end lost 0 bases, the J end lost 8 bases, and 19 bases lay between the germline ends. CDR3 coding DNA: TGCAGCGTTGAAGAAGTGGCAGCCAAGCAGGGGGGCTACACCTTC. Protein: CSVEEVAAKQGGYTF.

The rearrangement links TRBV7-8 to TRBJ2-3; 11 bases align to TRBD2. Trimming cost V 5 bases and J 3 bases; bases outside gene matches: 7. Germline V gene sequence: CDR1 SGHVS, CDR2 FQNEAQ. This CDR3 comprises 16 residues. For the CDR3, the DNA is TGTGCCAGCAGCACCCGTGGGACTAGCGGTACAGATACGCAGTATTTT. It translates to CASSTRGTSGTDTQYF.

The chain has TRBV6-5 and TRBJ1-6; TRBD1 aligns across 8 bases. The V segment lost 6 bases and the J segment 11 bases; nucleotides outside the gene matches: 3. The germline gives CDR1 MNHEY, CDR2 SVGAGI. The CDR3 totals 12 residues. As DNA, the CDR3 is TGTGCCAGCAGGCGACAGGGGCCACCCCTCCACTTT. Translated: CASRRQGPPLHF.

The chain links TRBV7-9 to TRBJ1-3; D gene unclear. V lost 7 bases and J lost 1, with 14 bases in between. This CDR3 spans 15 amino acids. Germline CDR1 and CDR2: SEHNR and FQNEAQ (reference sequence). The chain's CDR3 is CASTLGPDSGNTIYF. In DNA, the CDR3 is TGTGCCAGCACTCTTGGCCCAGATTCTGGAAACACCATATATTTT.

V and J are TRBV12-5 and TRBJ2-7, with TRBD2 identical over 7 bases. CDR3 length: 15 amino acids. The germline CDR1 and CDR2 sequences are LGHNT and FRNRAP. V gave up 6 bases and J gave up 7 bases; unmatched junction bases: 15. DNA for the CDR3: TGTGCTAGTGGCACATCCGGGGGGTGGGTTTGGGAGCAGTACTTC. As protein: CASGTSGGWVWEQYF.

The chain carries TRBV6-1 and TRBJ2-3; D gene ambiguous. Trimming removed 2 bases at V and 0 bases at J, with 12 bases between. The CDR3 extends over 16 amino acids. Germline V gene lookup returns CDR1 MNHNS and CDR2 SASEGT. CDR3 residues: CASSEKRFSSTDTQYF. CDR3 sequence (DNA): TGTGCCAGCAGTGAAAAGCGATTCTCTAGCACAGATACGCAGTATTTT.

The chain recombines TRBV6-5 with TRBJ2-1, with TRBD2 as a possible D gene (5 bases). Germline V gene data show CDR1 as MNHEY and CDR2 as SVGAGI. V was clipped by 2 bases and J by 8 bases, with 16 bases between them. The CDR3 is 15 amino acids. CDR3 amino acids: CASSYSPPLEDEQFF. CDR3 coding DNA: TGTGCCAGCAGTTACAGCCCCCCGCTGGAGGATGAGCAGTTCTTC.

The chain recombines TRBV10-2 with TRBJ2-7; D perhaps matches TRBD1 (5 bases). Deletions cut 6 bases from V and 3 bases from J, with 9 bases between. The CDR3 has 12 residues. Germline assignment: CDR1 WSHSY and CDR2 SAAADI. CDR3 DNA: TGCGCCAGCAGGACCGACAGCTACGAGCAGTACTTC. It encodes CASRTDSYEQYF.

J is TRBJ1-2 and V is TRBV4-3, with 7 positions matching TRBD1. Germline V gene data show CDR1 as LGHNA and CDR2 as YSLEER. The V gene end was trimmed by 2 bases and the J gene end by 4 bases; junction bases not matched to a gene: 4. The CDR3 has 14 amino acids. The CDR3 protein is CASSQSGTAYGYTF. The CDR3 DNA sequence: TGCGCCAGCAGCCAATCCGGGACAGCCTATGGCTACACCTTC.

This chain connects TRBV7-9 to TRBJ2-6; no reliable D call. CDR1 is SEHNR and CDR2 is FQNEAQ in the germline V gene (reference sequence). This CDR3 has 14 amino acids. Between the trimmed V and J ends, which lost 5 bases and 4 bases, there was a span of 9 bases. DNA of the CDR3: TGTGCCAGCAGCCCCCGGAACGGGGCCAACGTCCTGACTTTC. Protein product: CASSPRNGANVLTF.

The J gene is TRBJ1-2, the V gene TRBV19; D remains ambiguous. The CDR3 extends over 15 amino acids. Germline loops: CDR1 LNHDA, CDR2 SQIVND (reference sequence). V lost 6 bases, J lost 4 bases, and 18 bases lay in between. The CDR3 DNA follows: TGTGCCAGTAGAACCCCCGACCTATACCTCTATGGCTACACCTTC. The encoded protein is CASRTPDLYLYGYTF.

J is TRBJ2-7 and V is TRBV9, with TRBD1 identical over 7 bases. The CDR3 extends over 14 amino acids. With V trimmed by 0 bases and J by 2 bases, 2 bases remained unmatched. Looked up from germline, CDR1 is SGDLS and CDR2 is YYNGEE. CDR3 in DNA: TGTGCCAGCAGCGTAGGGGACAGTCCCTACGAGCAGTACTTC. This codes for CASSVGDSPYEQYF.

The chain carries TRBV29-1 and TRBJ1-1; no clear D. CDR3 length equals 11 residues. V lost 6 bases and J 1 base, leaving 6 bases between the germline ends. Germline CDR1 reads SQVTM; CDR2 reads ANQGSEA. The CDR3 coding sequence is TGCAGCGTCCGCGAGAACACTGAAGCTTTCTTT. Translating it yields CSVRENTEAFF. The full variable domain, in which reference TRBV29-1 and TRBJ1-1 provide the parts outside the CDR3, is SAVISQKPSRDICQRGTSLTIQCQVDSQVTMMFWYRQQPGQSLTLIATANQGSEATYESGFVIDKFPISRPNLTFSTLTVSNMSPEDSSIYLCSVRENTEAFFGQGTRLTVV.

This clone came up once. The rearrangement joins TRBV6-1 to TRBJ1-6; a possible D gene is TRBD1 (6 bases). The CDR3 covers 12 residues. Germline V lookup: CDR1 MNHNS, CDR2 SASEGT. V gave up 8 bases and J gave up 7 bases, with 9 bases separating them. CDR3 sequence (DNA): TGTGCCAGCGGCCAGGGGAATTCACCCCTCCACTTT. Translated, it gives CASGQGNSPLHF.

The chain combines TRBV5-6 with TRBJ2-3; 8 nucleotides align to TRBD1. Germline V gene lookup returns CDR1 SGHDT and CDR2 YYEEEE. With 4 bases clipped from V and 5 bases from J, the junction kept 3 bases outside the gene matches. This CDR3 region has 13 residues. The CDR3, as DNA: TGTGCCAGCAGCCGGGACAGGCAAGATACGCAGTATTTT. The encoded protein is CASSRDRQDTQYF.